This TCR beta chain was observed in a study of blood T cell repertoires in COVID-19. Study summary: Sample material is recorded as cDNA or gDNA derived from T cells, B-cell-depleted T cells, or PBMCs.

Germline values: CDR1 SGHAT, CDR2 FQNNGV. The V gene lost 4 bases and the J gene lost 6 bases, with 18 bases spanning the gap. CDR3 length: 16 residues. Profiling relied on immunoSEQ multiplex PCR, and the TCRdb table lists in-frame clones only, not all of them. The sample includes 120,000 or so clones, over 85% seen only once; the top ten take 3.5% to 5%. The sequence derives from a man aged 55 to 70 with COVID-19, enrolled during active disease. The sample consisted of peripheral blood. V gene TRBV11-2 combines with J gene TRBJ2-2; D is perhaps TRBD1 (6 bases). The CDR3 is CASSYGGLRIPGELFF. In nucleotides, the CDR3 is TGTGCCAGCAGCTATGGGGGCTTACGAATTCCCGGGGAGCTGTTTTTT.